A single sample gave rise to the 17 T cell receptor beta chains below, sequenced in a study of CD4 T cells in relation to SARS-CoV-2 and coronaviruses. Antigen specificity for these receptors is unknown. Repertoires were generated with immunoSEQ multiplex PCR, while TCRdb's copy carries only in-frame clones and drops some. The table includes approximately 39,000 clones, under 85% detected once. What was sequenced was memory CD4+ T cells from PBMCs, cultured in vitro. These receptors originate from an adult with COVID-19.

J is TRBJ2-5 and V is TRBV19; D not certain. V was trimmed by 4 bases and J by 5 bases, leaving 11 bases between them. The CDR3 length is 13 residues. Germline V lookup: CDR1 LNHDA, CDR2 SQIVND (reference sequence). CDR3 loop: CASSKRDTETQYF. CDR3 nucleotides: TGTGCCAGTAGTAAAAGGGATACGGAGACCCAGTACTTC.

The rearrangement uses TRBV7-2 and TRBJ1-5; D is unresolved. CDR3 length equals 14 residues. The germline CDR1 and CDR2 sequences are SGHTA and FQGNSA. V was clipped by 1 base and J by 2 bases, with 6 bases between them. The CDR3 DNA is TGTGCCAGCAGCTTAGTGTACCGCAATCAGCCCCAGCATTTT. Translating it yields CASSLVYRNQPQHF.

The chain carries TRBV10-2 and TRBJ2-3, with D uncertain. V was trimmed by 3 bases and J by 2 bases, leaving 6 bases between them. The CDR3 spans 13 residues. The germline gives CDR1 WSHSY, CDR2 SAAADI. CDR3 in amino acids: CASSDGFTDTQYF. In DNA, the CDR3 is TGCGCCAGCAGTGACGGCTTCACAGATACGCAGTATTTT.

V gene TRBV28 combines with J gene TRBJ1-1; TRBD1 might be the D (5 bases). V was pared by 6 bases and J by 4 bases, with 12 bases between. Looked up from germline, CDR1 is MDHEN and CDR2 is SYDVKM. The CDR3 has 13 residues. As DNA, the CDR3 is TGTGCCAGCAGCCGTCCGGGACCCACTGAAGCTTTCTTT. Protein: CASSRPGPTEAFF.

This clone showed up just a few times. The genes are TRBV5-1 and TRBJ1-6, with unresolved D. V was pared by 2 bases and J by 4 bases, with 7 bases between. The CDR3 runs to 14 residues. CDR1 SGHRS and CDR2 YFSETQ come from the germline V gene. This CDR3 is CASSFRRYNSPLHF. As DNA, the CDR3 is TGCGCCAGCAGCTTCCGACGGTATAATTCACCCCTCCACTTT.

CDR3 DNA sequence: TGTGCCAGCAGCACAACCTACAATGAGCAGTTCTTC. Amino acids: CASSTTYNEQFF. The rearrangement uses TRBV5-4 and TRBJ2-1; D call uncertain. Germline V gene lookup returns CDR1 SGHNT and CDR2 YYREEE (reference sequence). There are 12 residues in the CDR3. With 4 bases removed from V and 2 bases from J, the gap between germline ends came to 4 bases. The full variable domain, its missing parts supplied by reference TRBV5-4 and TRBJ2-1, is ETGVTQSPTHLIKTRGQQVTLRCSSQSGHNTVSWYQQALGQGPQFIFQYYREEENGRGNFPPRFSGLQFPNYSSELNVNALELDDSALYLCASSTTYNEQFFGPGTRLTVL.

The rearrangement links TRBV5-4 to TRBJ2-1; D gene uncertain. Germline V gene data show CDR1 as SGHNT and CDR2 as YYREEE (reference sequence). V was cut by 9 bases and J by 3 bases, with 7 bases left in between. The CDR3 totals 11 residues. This CDR3 reads CATANYNEQFF. CDR3 DNA sequence: TGTGCCACCGCGAACTACAATGAGCAGTTCTTC.

The chain combines TRBV12-3 or TRBV12-4 with TRBJ2-3; unclear D gene. This CDR3 region has 13 residues. V gave up 1 base and J gave up 5 bases, with 7 bases separating them. The CDR3 protein is CASSLVPGDTQYF. In DNA, the CDR3 is TGTGCCAGCAGTTTAGTACCGGGAGATACGCAGTATTTT.

This clone was seen a single time. The chain links TRBV18 to TRBJ1-2; D may be TRBD1 (5 bases). The CDR3 is made up of 14 amino acids. The V end was cut by 6 bases, the J end by 8 bases, with 19 bases between. Looked up from germline, CDR1 is KGHSH and CDR2 is LQKENI. This CDR3 reads CASSPSGAIRGYTF. CDR3 nucleotides: TGTGCCAGCTCCCCGTCCGGGGCCATAAGAGGCTACACCTTC.

The chain has TRBV19 and TRBJ1-2; TRBD1 is a possible D gene (6 bases). The CDR3 length is 15 residues. Germline CDR1 LNHDA, CDR2 SQIVND (reference sequence). V was pared by 1 base and J by 5 bases, with 14 bases between. CDR3 DNA: TGTGCCAGTAGTATAGCCCACAGGGCGTCGTATGGCTACACCTTC. Translated, it gives CASSIAHRASYGYTF.

This clone was seen once. The chain employs TRBV4-3 and TRBJ2-3; perhaps TRBD2 as D (6 bases). The CDR3 is made up of 16 amino acids. Germline CDR1 is LGHNA and CDR2 is YSLEER. Between the trimmed V and J ends, which lost 0 bases and 8 bases, there was a span of 18 bases. The CDR3 region has the DNA TGCGCCAGCAGCCAAGATCACTACGGGAGCCTTGGTACGCAGTATTTT. Protein: CASSQDHYGSLGTQYF.

This rearrangement joins TRBV30 to TRBJ1-2; 7 nucleotides agree with TRBD1. With 4 bases clipped from V and 6 bases from J, the junction kept 8 bases outside the gene matches. CDR3 length: 13 amino acids. Germline V gene lookup returns CDR1 GTSNPN and CDR2 SVGIG (reference sequence). CDR3 sequence reads: CAWIRGEIHGYTF. For the CDR3, the DNA is TGTGCCTGGATCAGGGGGGAGATACATGGCTACACCTTC.

This sequence joins TRBV4-1 and TRBJ2-7; no reliable D call. In germline, CDR1 is MGHRA, CDR2 YSYEKL. The CDR3 has 16 residues. V was pared by 4 bases and J by 4 bases, with 20 bases between. CDR3 nucleotides: TGCGCCAGCAGCCGAAACCTCCGAGAGGAAGGGTACGAGCAGTACTTC. Translated: CASSRNLREEGYEQYF.

This clone was detected only a few times. CDR3 amino acids: CASSGGKASFF. The CDR3, as DNA: TGTGCCAGCAGTGGGGGGAAAGCGTCGTTCTTC. This chain connects TRBV6-2 or TRBV6-3 to TRBJ2-1, with a tentative D call TRBD2 (6 bases). The germline gives CDR1 MNHEY, CDR2 SVGEGT. The CDR3 runs to 11 residues. Trimming stripped 5 bases from V and 15 bases from J, with 14 bases between.

The chain couples TRBV5-1 to TRBJ2-7; D call uncertain. Germline CDR1 is SGHRS and CDR2 is YFSETQ. V gave up 2 bases and J gave up 3 bases, with 6 bases separating them. There are 12 residues in the CDR3. The CDR3 DNA sequence: TGCGCCAGCAGCTTCGACGGCTACGAGCAGTACTTC. This sequence encodes CASSFDGYEQYF.

The V gene is TRBV4-1, the J gene TRBJ2-3, with 10 bases aligning to TRBD2. The CDR3 is made up of 16 amino acids. V was pared by 1 base and J by 4 bases, with 5 bases of the junction left unmatched. From germline, CDR1 is MGHRA and CDR2 YSYEKL. CDR3 DNA: TGCGCCAGCAGCCAAGGCGGCAGCGGGAGGGCAGATACGCAGTATTTT. Encoded protein: CASSQGGSGRADTQYF.

The V and J genes are TRBV7-2 and TRBJ2-3; 9 bases match TRBD2. This CDR3 contains 17 residues. Per the germline V gene, CDR1 is SGHTA and CDR2 is FQGNSA. Germline trimming cut 0 bases from V and 0 bases from J; bases unmatched to any gene: 4. CDR3 DNA sequence: TGTGCCAGCAGCTTAGCAGCGGGGGGCCCTAGCACAGATACGCAGTATTTT. Translated: CASSLAAGGPSTDTQYF. The entire variable domain, with the rest obtained from reference TRBV7-2 and TRBJ2-3, is as follows: GAGVSQSPSNKVTEKGKDVELRCDPISGHTALYWYRQSLGQGLEFLIYFQGNSAPDKSGLPSDRFSAERTGGSVSTLTIQRTQQEDSAVYLCASSLAAGGPSTDTQYFGPGTRLTVL.